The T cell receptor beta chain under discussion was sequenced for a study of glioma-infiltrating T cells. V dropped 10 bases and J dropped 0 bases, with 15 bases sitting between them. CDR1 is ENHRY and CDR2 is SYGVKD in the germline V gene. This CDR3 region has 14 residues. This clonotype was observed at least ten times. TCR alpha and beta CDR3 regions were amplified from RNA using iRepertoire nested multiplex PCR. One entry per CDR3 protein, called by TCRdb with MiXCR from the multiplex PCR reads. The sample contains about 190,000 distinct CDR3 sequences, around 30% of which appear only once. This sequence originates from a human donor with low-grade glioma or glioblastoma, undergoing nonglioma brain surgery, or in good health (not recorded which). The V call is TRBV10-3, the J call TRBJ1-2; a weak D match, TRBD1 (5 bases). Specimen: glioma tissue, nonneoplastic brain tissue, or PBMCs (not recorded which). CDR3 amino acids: CASRDGTSNYGYTF. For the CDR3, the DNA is TGTGCCAGCCGGGACGGGACCTCTAACTATGGCTACACCTTC.